A single sample gave rise to the 16 T cell receptor beta chains below, sequenced in a study of cytomegalovirus exposure and HLA in healthy donors. Assay used: immunoSEQ multiplex PCR; TCRdb lists only in-frame clones, some missing. This table holds 73,000 or so clones, around 94% found once. Source material: PBMCs. These receptors originate from a woman aged 18-29 years in good health and CMV-seropositive.

The chain joins TRBV7-9 to TRBJ1-5; possible D gene TRBD1, 5 bases. The CDR3 runs to 15 residues. Trimming left V 1 base short and J 6 bases short, with 13 bases between. Germline V CDR1 and CDR2: SEHNR, FQNEAQ (reference sequence). In nucleotides, the CDR3 is TGTGCCAGCAGCTTAGGGGCCCCAGGGATTCAGCCCCAGCATTTT. It specifies CASSLGAPGIQPQHF.

The chain couples TRBV28 to TRBJ2-3; 14 nucleotides agree with TRBD2. CDR1 is MDHEN, CDR2 SYDVKM, per germline. The CDR3 is 17 residues long. After removal of 8 bases from V and 3 bases from J, the junction contained 10 bases not matched to a gene. CDR3 residues: CASHGLAGGGGTDTQYF. Here the CDR3 DNA reads TGTGCCAGCCATGGACTAGCGGGGGGCGGGGGTACAGATACGCAGTATTTT.

This clone ranks as medium-sized. The chain links TRBV5-6 to TRBJ2-3, with 11 bases identical to TRBD2. With 3 bases clipped from V and 2 bases from J, the junction kept 5 bases outside the gene matches. This CDR3 region has 16 residues. Germline-derived CDR1 and CDR2 are SGHDT and YYEEEE. CDR3 sequence: CASSWTSGFYTDTQYF. For the CDR3, the DNA is TGTGCCAGCAGCTGGACTAGCGGGTTCTACACAGATACGCAGTATTTT.

The CDR3 loop is CASSYSRLAGNNEQYF. CDR3 nucleotide sequence: TGTGCCAGCAGTTACTCCAGGCTAGCGGGAAATAACGAGCAGTACTTC. The chain recombines TRBV6-6 with TRBJ2-7; 9 bases match TRBD2. Trimming at V came to 0 bases and at J to 5 bases, leaving 8 bases not matched to a gene. Germline values: CDR1 MNHNY, CDR2 SVGAGI (reference sequence). The CDR3 loop spans 16 amino acids.

The V gene is TRBV4-1, the J gene TRBJ2-7, with D perhaps matching TRBD1 (6 bases). CDR1 and CDR2 from the germline V gene are MGHRA and YSYEKL. Trimming left V 4 bases short and J 2 bases short, with 15 bases between. The CDR3 runs 15 residues. CDR3 region: CASSPKRGQTYEQYF. The CDR3, as DNA: TGCGCCAGCAGCCCGAAACGAGGACAGACCTACGAGCAGTACTTC.

The rearrangement links TRBV11-2 to TRBJ2-5; tentative D call: TRBD1 (6 bases). Germline V CDR1 and CDR2: SGHAT, FQNNGV. The V end lost 4 bases, the J end lost 4 bases, and 16 bases lay between the germline ends. CDR3 size: 15 residues. DNA of the CDR3: TGTGCCAGCAGCTCACTGGACAGAGGGATAGAGACCCAGTACTTC. This translates into CASSSLDRGIETQYF.

The chain uses TRBV6-1 and TRBJ2-7; 8 positions match TRBD2. The CDR3 contains 14 residues. V gave up 7 bases and J gave up 1 base; unmatched junction bases: 6. CDR1 is MNHNS and CDR2 is SASEGT in the germline V gene. For the CDR3, the DNA is TGTGCCAGCACCCGGGGGGGCACGTCCTACGAGCAGTACTTC. Amino acids: CASTRGGTSYEQYF.

The chain employs TRBV28 and TRBJ1-1, with 9 bases that match TRBD1. CDR1 is MDHEN, CDR2 SYDVKM, per germline. The CDR3 length is 13 residues. V dropped 6 bases and J dropped 11; count of bases not matched to a gene: 10. The CDR3: CASSHLTGTGAFF. The CDR3 nucleotides read TGTGCCAGCAGCCATTTAACCGGGACAGGGGCTTTCTTT.

The chain employs TRBV11-1 and TRBJ2-2, with D perhaps TRBD2 (5 bases). V shed 5 bases and J shed 4 bases, with 11 bases lying between them. Germline loops: CDR1 SGHAT, CDR2 FQDESV (reference sequence). The CDR3 extends over 14 amino acids. CDR3 nucleotides: TGTGCCAGCAGCGCCCTAGCTACCACCGGGGAGCTGTTTTTT. It is translated as CASSALATTGELFF.

This clone was counted at least ten times. The V and J genes are TRBV29-1 and TRBJ2-2; TRBD2 is a possible D gene (6 bases). The CDR3 has 17 amino acids. Looked up from germline, CDR1 is SQVTM and CDR2 is ANQGSEA. The V end was cut by 2 bases, the J end by 0 bases, with 16 bases between. The CDR3 spells CSVEIRGLLTNTGELFF. The CDR3 DNA sequence: TGCAGCGTTGAAATCCGAGGACTACTAACGAACACCGGGGAGCTGTTTTTT.

The chain links TRBV28 to TRBJ2-3, with 10 bases identical to TRBD2. The length of the CDR3 is 14 residues. Trimming cost V 4 bases and J 6 bases; bases outside gene matches: 4. CDR1 and CDR2 from the germline V gene are MDHEN and SYDVKM. The DNA of the CDR3 is TGTGCCAGCAGTTATAGCGGGAGGTGGGATACGCAGTATTTT. It yields the protein CASSYSGRWDTQYF. Variable domain in full (rest from reference TRBV28 and TRBJ2-3): DVKVTQSSRYLVKRTGEKVFLECVQDMDHENMFWYRQDPGLGLRLIYFSYDVKMKEKGDIPEGYSVSREKKERFSLILESASTNQTSMYLCASSYSGRWDTQYFGPGTRLTVL.

The chain combines TRBV5-1 with TRBJ2-7, with 7 nucleotides matching TRBD2. CDR3 length: 15 residues. The V and J ends lost 0 bases and 4 bases, in that order; junction bases with no gene match: 7. The V gene's germline CDR1 is SGHRS and CDR2 YFSETQ. The CDR3 protein is CASSLESTSSYEQYF. CDR3 bases: TGCGCCAGCAGCTTGGAGTCGACTAGCAGTTACGAGCAGTACTTC.

V and J are TRBV4-3 and TRBJ2-3; perhaps TRBD1 as D (5 bases). There are 15 residues in the CDR3. Trimming took off 1 base at V and 0 bases at J, with 8 bases between the two ends. CDR1 LGHNA and CDR2 YSLEER come from the germline V gene. CDR3 amino acids: CASSQGGASTDTQYF. The CDR3 region has the DNA TGCGCCAGCAGCCAAGGTGGGGCCAGCACAGATACGCAGTATTTT.

CDR3 coding DNA: TGTGCCAGCAGCTTACCCCCGTCCTACACCGGGGAGCTGTTTTTT. Protein sequence: CASSLPPSYTGELFF. The rearrangement links TRBV11-2 to TRBJ2-2; no reliable D call. V lost 2 bases and J lost 3, with 10 bases in between. The CDR3 extends over 15 amino acids. Germline V gene lookup returns CDR1 SGHAT and CDR2 FQNNGV.

The V and J genes are TRBV4-2 and TRBJ2-5; 10 bases line up with TRBD2. CDR3 length equals 17 residues. Germline V gene data show CDR1 as LGHNA and CDR2 as YNFKEQ. Losses at the gene ends were 0 bases for V and 2 bases for J; bases not matched to a gene: 6. The CDR3 region has the DNA TGTGCCAGCAGCCAAGAAACTGCTAGCGGGAGACAAGAGACCCAGTACTTC. Amino acids: CASSQETASGRQETQYF.

The gene calls are TRBV2 and TRBJ2-7, with D hard to call. V was trimmed by 7 bases and J by 6 bases, leaving 16 bases between them. The germline CDR1 and CDR2 sequences are SNHLY and FYNNEI. This CDR3 is built from 13 residues. The CDR3 nucleotides read TGTGCCAGCAATAACATTCTGTATGCCGAGCAGTACTTC. Amino acids: CASNNILYAEQYF.